This T cell receptor (beta chain) was profiled in a study of blood T cell repertoires in COVID-19. Study overall: From the United States, Italy and Spain came samples of acute and convalescent COVID-19. Sources were T cells, B-cell-depleted T cells, or PBMCs; the material itself was cDNA or gDNA.

Clones were read by immunoSEQ multiplex PCR, and TCRdb kept only the in-frame ones, dropping some. The sample has 200,000 or so clones, roughly nine tenths seen once. V was shortened by 0 bases and J by 0 bases, with 9 bases between the two germline ends. CDR3 length equals 16 residues. Germline CDR1 reads MNHEY; CDR2 reads SVGAGI. This receptor was identified in a man between 70 and 80 years old with active or convalescent COVID-19. V is TRBV6-5 and J is TRBJ2-1, with D possibly TRBD1 on 6 matching bases. Sequenced input: peripheral blood. The CDR3 DNA reads as TGTGCCAGCAGTTACTCGTGGGACACCTCCTACAATGAGCAGTTCTTC. This gives the protein CASSYSWDTSYNEQFF.